The T cell receptor (beta chain) described here comes from a study of cytomegalovirus exposure and HLA in healthy donors. This CDR3 is built from 15 residues. V lost 0 bases and J lost 4, with 11 bases in between. Looked up from germline, CDR1 is SGHDT and CDR2 is YYEEEE. Notes on this clone: Its antigen is undetermined.

PCR involved 60 Vbeta and 13 Jbeta primers. Produced via immunoSEQ multiplex PCR; TCRdb's table is partial and in-frame only. Of roughly 120,000 clones listed, over 70% are singletons. Study findings and constraints: Associated with cytomegalovirus, according to the listing, were around 160 TCR beta chains.

The source material was PBMCs. The sequence derives from a woman aged 40 to 50 in good health and CMV-seropositive. This rearrangement joins TRBV5-6 to TRBJ1-3; tentatively, D is TRBD1 (6 bases). The CDR3 DNA reads TGTGCCAGCAGCTTGGACAGGGAGACGGGAAACACCATATATTTT. Translated, it gives CASSLDRETGNTIYF.